This T cell receptor (beta chain) is from a study of blood T cell repertoires in COVID-19. Background on the study: There were acute and convalescent COVID-19 samples, and they came from the United States, Italy and Spain.

Per the original data handling: Amplification of reference gene primers was used by the study to estimate nucleated cell counts. Clones were read by immunoSEQ multiplex PCR, and TCRdb kept only the in-frame ones, dropping some. The V and J calls and clone size come from that table; D and trimming were worked out from the DNA. This sample yields about 480,000 clones, of which 70% to 90% are seen a single time; approximately 2% belongs to the top ten. Adults between about 18 and 89 years of age took part from more than 20 US areas. Participants had their cohort set by participant-reported clinical history. The CDR3 consists of 14 residues. Germline CDR1 reads SGHRS; CDR2 reads YFSETQ. V was pared by 5 bases and J by 7 bases, with 13 bases between.

What was sequenced was PBMCs or T cells enriched from blood (not recorded which). The sequence was obtained from a woman under 30 with acute COVID-19. The chain recombines TRBV5-1 with TRBJ1-6; D is undetermined. The CDR3 bases are TGCGCCAGCAGTCCCGACATGTGGAATTCACCCCTCCACTTT. Protein product: CASSPDMWNSPLHF.